The TCR beta chain under discussion was sequenced for a study of cytomegalovirus exposure and HLA in healthy donors. Study-wide points: Later, an analysis showed that TCR beta chains associated with HLA were more clonally expanded than others that were equally common. Cytomegalovirus association was listed for about 170 TCR beta chains. CMV serostatus alone was available as immune exposure information.

As regards this clone: Its target is not known. Germline is not matched at one junction end, which may reflect a read error.

CDR3 size: 16 residues. Per the germline V gene, CDR1 is SEHNR and CDR2 is FQNEAQ (reference sequence). With 60 Vbeta and 13 Jbeta primers, the PCR was carried out. The method was immunoSEQ multiplex PCR; TCRdb's version includes in-frame clones alone and lacks a portion of them. The sample lists fewer than 90,000 clones, roughly three quarters occurring once. Sequenced material: PBMCs. The chain combines TRBV7-9 with TRBJ2-7; weak D call: TRBD2 (5 bases). This receptor was taken from a man under 40 in good health and CMV-seronegative. The CDR3 DNA reads TGTTCCAGCAGCTTAGTAACCCGGACTGGCTCCTACGAGCAGTACTTC. It yields the protein CSSSLVTRTGSYEQYF.